This T cell receptor beta chain was documented in a study of T-cell reconstitution after alpha-beta-depleted transplantation in children. Study conclusions and caveats: At the one-year point after transplant, T-cell counts and TCRbeta diversity were found to come mostly from T cells that had been newly produced.

TCRbeta library construction was performed incorporating unique molecular identifiers. TCRdb ran MiXCR on the PCR reads and lists one entry per CDR3 protein. The table has 530,000 or so distinct CDR3 sequences, roughly 27% seen once. The CDR3 consists of 13 residues. V was cut by 0 bases and J by 0 bases, with 5 bases left in between. CDR1 is DFQATT, CDR2 SNEGSKA, per germline (reference sequence). Regarding this clonotype: Its specificity is not known.

This sequence joins TRBV20-1 and TRBJ1-1; D is uncertain. The clonotype originates from a boy in the first two years of life with Wiskott-Aldrich syndrome, due to receive a stem cell transplant. Sample: PBMCs, taken before TCRalphabeta/CD19-depleted stem cell transplant. Here the CDR3 reads CSAREVLNTEAFF. The DNA of the CDR3 is TGCAGTGCTAGAGAAGTGCTGAACACTGAAGCTTTCTTT.